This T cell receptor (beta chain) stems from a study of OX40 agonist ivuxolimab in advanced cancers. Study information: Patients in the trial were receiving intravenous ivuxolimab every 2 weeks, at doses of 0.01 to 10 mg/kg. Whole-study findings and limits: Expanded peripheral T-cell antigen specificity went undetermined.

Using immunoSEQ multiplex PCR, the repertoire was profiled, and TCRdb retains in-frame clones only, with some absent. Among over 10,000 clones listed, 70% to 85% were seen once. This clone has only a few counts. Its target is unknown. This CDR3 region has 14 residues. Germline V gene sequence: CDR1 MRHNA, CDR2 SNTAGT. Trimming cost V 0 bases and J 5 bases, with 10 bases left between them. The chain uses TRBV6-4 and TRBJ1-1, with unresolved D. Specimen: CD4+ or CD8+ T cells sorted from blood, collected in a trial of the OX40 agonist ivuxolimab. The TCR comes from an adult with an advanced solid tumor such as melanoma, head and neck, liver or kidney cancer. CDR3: CASSDSWPATEAFF. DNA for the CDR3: TGTGCCAGCAGTGACTCTTGGCCCGCGACTGAAGCTTTCTTT.